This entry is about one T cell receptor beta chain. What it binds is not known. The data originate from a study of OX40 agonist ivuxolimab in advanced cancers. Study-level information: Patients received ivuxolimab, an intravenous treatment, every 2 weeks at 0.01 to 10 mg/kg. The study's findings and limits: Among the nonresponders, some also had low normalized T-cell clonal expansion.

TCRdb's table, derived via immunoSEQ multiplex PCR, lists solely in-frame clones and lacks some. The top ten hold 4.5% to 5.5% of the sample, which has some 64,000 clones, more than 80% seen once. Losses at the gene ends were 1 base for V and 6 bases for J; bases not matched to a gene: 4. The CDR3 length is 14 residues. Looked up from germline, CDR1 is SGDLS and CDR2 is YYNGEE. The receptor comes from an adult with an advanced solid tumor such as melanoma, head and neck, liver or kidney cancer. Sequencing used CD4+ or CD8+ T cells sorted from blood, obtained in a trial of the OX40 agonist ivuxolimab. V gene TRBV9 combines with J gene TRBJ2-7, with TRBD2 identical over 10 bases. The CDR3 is CASSVLAGEGEQYF. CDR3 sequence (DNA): TGTGCCAGCAGCGTACTAGCGGGAGAGGGCGAGCAGTACTTC.